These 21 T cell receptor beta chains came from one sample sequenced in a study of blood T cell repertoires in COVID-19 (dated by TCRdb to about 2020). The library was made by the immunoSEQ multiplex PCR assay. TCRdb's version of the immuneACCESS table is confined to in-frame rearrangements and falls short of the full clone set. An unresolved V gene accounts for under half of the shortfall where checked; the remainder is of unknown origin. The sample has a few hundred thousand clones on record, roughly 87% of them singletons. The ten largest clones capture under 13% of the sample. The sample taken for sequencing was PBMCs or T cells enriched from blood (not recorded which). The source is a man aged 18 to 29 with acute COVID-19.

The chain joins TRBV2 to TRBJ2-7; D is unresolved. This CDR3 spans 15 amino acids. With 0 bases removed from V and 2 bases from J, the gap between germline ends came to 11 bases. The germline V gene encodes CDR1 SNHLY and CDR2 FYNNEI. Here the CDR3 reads CASSEAMVAAYEQYF. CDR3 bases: TGTGCCAGCAGTGAAGCCATGGTAGCAGCCTACGAGCAGTACTTC.

CDR3: CASSYGTSGNYNEQFF. CDR3 DNA sequence: TGTGCCAGCAGTTACGGGACTAGCGGGAACTACAATGAGCAGTTCTTC. The genes are TRBV6-5 and TRBJ2-1; 13 bases agree with TRBD2. This CDR3 comprises 16 residues. CDR1 is MNHEY, CDR2 SVGAGI, per germline. The J segment lost 3 bases and the V segment lost 2 bases, leaving 1 base of the junction unmatched.

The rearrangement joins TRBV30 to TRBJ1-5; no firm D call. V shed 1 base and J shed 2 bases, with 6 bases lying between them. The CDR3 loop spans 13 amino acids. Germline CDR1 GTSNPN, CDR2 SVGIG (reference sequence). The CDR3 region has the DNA TGTGCCTGGAGTGGTGGAGGCAATCAGCCCCAGCATTTT. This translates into CAWSGGGNQPQHF.

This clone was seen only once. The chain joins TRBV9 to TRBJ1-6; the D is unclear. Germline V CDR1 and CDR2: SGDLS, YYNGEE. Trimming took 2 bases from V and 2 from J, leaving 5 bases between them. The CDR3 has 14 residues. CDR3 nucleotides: TGTGCCAGCAGCGTCCGGGCCTATAATTCACCCCTCCACTTT. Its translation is CASSVRAYNSPLHF.

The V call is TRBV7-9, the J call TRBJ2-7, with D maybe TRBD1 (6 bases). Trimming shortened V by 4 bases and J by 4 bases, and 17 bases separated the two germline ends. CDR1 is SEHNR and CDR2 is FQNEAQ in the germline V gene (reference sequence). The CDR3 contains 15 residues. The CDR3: CASSSGTLVGYEQYF. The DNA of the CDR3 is TGTGCCAGCAGCTCCGGGACACTTGTGGGGTACGAGCAGTACTTC.

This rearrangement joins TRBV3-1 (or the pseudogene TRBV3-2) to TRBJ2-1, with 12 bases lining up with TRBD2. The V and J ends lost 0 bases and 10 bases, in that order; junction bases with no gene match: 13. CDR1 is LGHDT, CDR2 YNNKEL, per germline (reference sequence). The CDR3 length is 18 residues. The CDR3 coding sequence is TGTGCCAGCAGCCAAGATTCAGGCACTAGCGGGAGGTCTGGGGAGCAGTTCTTC. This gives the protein CASSQDSGTSGRSGEQFF.

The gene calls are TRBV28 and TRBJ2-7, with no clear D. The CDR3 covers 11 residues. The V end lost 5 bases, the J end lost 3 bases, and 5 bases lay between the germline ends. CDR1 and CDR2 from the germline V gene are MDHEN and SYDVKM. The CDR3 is CASSQNYEQYF. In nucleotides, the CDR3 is TGTGCCAGCAGTCAAAACTACGAGCAGTACTTC.

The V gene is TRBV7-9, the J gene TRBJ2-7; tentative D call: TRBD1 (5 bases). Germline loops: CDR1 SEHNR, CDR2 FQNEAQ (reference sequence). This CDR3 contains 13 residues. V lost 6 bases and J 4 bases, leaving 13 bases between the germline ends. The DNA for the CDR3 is TGTGCCAGCAGTACCGACAGTTTGTACGAGCAGTACTTC. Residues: CASSTDSLYEQYF.

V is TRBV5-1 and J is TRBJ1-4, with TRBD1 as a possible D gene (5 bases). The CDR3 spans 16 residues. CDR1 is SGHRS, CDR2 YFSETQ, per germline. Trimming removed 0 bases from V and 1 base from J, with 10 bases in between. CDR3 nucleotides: TGCGCCAGCAGCTTGGGTTCCGGGGGAACTAATGAAAAACTGTTTTTT. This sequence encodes CASSLGSGGTNEKLFF.

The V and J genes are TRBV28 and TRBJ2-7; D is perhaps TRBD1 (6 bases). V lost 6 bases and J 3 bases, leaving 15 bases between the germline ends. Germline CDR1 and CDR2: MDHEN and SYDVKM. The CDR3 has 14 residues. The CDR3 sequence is CASSRTGLLYEQYF. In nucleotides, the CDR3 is TGTGCCAGCAGCCGTACAGGGTTACTCTACGAGCAGTACTTC.

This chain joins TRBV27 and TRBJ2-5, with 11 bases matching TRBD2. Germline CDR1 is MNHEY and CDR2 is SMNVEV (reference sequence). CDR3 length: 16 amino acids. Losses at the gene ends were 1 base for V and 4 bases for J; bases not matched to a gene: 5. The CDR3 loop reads CASSLLLAGVVETQYF. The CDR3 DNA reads TGTGCCAGCAGTTTATTACTAGCGGGAGTGGTAGAGACCCAGTACTTC.

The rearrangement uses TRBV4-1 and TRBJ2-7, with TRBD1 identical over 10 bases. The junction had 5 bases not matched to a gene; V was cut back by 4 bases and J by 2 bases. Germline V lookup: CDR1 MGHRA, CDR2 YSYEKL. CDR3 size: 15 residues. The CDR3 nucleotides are TGCGCCAGCAGCCCCGGGACAGGGGTCCCCTACGAGCAGTACTTC. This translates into CASSPGTGVPYEQYF.

CDR3 region: CASRTPAGTGSAGELFF. The CDR3 DNA follows: TGTGCCAGCAGAACCCCCGCCGGGACAGGGTCGGCCGGGGAGCTGTTTTTT. The rearrangement uses TRBV2 and TRBJ2-2; 9 nucleotides match TRBD1. The trim removed 6 bases at V and 6 bases at J, leaving 14 bases unmatched. Germline CDR1 is SNHLY and CDR2 is FYNNEI. The CDR3 runs 17 residues.

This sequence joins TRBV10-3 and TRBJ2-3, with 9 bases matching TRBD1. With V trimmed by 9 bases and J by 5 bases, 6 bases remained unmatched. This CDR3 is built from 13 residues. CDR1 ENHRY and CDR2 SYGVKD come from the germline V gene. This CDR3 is CAIGGQGRDTQYF. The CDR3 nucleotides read TGTGCCATTGGGGGACAGGGAAGAGATACGCAGTATTTT.

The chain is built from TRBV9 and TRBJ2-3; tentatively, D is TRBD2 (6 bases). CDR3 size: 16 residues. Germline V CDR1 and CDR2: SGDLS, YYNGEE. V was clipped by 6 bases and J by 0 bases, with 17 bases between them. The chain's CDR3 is CASNPRGGPSTDTQYF. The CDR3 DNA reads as TGTGCCAGCAACCCGAGGGGAGGCCCTAGCACAGATACGCAGTATTTT.

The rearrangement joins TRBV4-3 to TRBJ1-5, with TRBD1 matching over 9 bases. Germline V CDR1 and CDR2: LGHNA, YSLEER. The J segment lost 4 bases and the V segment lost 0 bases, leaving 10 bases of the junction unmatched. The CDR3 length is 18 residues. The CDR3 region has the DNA TGCGCCAGCAGCCAAGATCCGAGGGACAGGGAAAATAATCAGCCCCAGCATTTT. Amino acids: CASSQDPRDRENNQPQHF.

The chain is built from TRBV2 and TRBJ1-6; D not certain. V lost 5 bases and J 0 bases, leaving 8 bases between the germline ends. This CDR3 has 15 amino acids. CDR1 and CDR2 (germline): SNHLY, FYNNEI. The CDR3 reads CASSRESSYNSPLHF. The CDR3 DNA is TGTGCCAGCAGTCGAGAGAGCTCCTATAATTCACCCCTCCACTTT.

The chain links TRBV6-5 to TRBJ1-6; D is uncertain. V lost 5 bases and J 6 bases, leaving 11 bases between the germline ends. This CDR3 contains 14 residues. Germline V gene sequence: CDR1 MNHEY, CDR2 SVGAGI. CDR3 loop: CASSQRSFNSPLHF. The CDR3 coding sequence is TGTGCCAGCAGTCAGAGGTCATTTAATTCACCCCTCCACTTT.

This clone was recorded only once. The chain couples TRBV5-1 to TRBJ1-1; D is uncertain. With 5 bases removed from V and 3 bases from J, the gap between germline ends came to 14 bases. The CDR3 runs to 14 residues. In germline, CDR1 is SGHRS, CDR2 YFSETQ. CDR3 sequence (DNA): TGCGCCAGCAGAAGGGCGGGCCGGGACACTGAAGCTTTCTTT. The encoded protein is CASRRAGRDTEAFF.

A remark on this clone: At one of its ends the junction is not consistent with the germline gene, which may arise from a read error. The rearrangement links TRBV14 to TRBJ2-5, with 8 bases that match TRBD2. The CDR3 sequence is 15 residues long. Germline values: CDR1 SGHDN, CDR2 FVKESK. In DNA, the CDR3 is TGTGCCAGCAGTCAAGCCAGCGGGAGATGGGAGACCCAGTACTTC. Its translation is CASSQASGRWETQYF.

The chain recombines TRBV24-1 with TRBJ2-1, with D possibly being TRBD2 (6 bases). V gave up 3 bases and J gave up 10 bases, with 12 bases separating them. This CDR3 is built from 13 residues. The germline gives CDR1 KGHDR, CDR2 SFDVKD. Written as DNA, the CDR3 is TGTGCCACCAGTGATACGGCGGGAAGGGAGCAGTTCTTC. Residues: CATSDTAGREQFF.